Listed below are T cell receptor beta chains from one sample, sequenced in a study of T-cell memory formation after mild COVID-19. In TCRdb, the 5' RACE reads were re-called with MiXCR into one record per CDR3 protein. The table has 350,000 to 500,000 distinct CDR3 sequences, roughly 18% seen once; the top ten hold about 22%. What was sequenced was PBMCs or a T cell subset sorted from them (not recorded which). The source is a man between 18 and 35 years old who had mild COVID-19 (a few samples of this study predate the infection). Cell type and time point are not known. Each CDR3 is given with its conserved first and last residue. Fields, in order: D gene, V gene, clone size, J gene, CDR3 DNA, CDR3 protein. D genes are given only for firm matches. Size values are once, few and many counts, or a class for expanded clones, and some rows have none.

>NA|TRBV4-2|NA|TRBJ1-2
TGTGCCAGCAGCCAAGATCCCGGGATATATGGCTACACCTTC
CASSQDPGIYGYTF
>NA|TRBV7-2|few|TRBJ1-1
TGTGCCAGCAGCTTGATGAGGGGGAACACTGAAGCTTTCTTT
CASSLMRGNTEAFF
>NA|TRBV5-1|NA|TRBJ2-7
TGCGCCAGCCGCTATCTCAGTTTGGTGCAGAGCGAGCAGTACTTC
CASRYLSLVQSEQYF
>NA|TRBV15|few|TRBJ1-1
TGTGCCACCAGCAGAGATACCCCCAGGGTGTTATCTGTAGGCACTGAAGCTTTCTTT
CATSRDTPRVLSVGTEAFF
>NA|TRBV5-1|NA|TRBJ2-3
TGCGCCAGCAGCTTTGGTCAGGGAAACACAGATACGCAGTATTTT
CASSFGQGNTDTQYF
>TRBD1|TRBV3-1|few|TRBJ2-3
TGTGCCAGCAGCCAAGAAGGGGACAGACTCACAGATACGCAGTATTTT
CASSQEGDRLTDTQYF
>NA|TRBV4-3|NA|TRBJ1-2
TGCGCCAGCAGCCAAGATCTAAGCAGGGCCTATGGCTACACCTTC
CASSQDLSRAYGYTF
>NA|TRBV12-3/TRBV12-4|NA|TRBJ1-2
TGTGCCAGCAGGGAGGGACTTCGTCATGGCTACACCTTC
CASREGLRHGYTF
>NA|TRBV2|few|TRBJ2-3
TGTGCCGGAGGGCTGGGCACAGATACGCAGTATTTT
CAGGLGTDTQYF
>NA|TRBV27|NA|TRBJ1-2
TGTGCCAGCAGTTTCCAGGGGCAGGCGGGGTCCTATGGCTACACCTTC
CASSFQGQAGSYGYTF
>NA|TRBV15|NA|TRBJ1-2
TGTGCCACCAGCACGCTTAACTATGGCTACACCTTC
CATSTLNYGYTF
>NA|TRBV18|few|TRBJ1-1
TGTGCCAGCTCCCCCTTGATGGGGTCGAACACTGAAGCTTTCTTT
CASSPLMGSNTEAFF
>NA|TRBV5-1|NA|TRBJ1-1
TGCGCCAGCAGCTGGGGACCCTATGGTACGGGCACTGAAGCTTTCTTT
CASSWGPYGTGTEAFF
>NA|TRBV28|NA|TRBJ2-7
TGTGCCAGCACCGCGAGGGGGAACGAGCAGTACTTC
CASTARGNEQYF
>NA|TRBV5-1|NA|TRBJ2-5
TGCGCCAGCAGGAAGGGTGAGGAGACCCAGTACTTC
CASRKGEETQYF
>NA|TRBV7-2|many|TRBJ1-5
TGTGCCAGCAGCTGGGGTGGGGGGCCCCAGCATTTT
CASSWGGGPQHF
>NA|TRBV29-1|NA|TRBJ2-2
TGCAGCGTTGTGGGGGGGGCCACCGGGGAGCTGTTTTTT
CSVVGGATGELFF
>NA|TRBV21-1|many|TRBJ2-5
TGTGCCAGCAGCAGGGGTTCGGAGACCCAGTACTTC
CASSRGSETQYF
>NA|TRBV6-2/TRBV6-3|NA|TRBJ2-1
TGTGCCAGCAGTCACAGGAATGAGCAGTTCTTC
CASSHRNEQFF
>TRBD2|TRBV20-1|many|TRBJ2-1
TGCAGTGCTCGAGGTTACCGACTAGCGGGGGACGCTGAGCAGTTCTTC
CSARGYRLAGDAEQFF
>NA|TRBV4-2|few|TRBJ2-5
TGTGCCAGCAGCCAAGATCCCCTCAAAGAAGAGACCCAGTACTTC
CASSQDPLKEETQYF
>NA|TRBV6-2/TRBV6-3|NA|TRBJ1-1
TGTGCCAGCAGCCCACAGGGAGATGAAGCTTTCTTT
CASSPQGDEAFF
>NA|TRBV6-1|NA|TRBJ2-5
TGTGCCAGCATCCCCAGGTATCTTCCCGTCCAAGAGACCCAGTACTTC
CASIPRYLPVQETQYF
>NA|TRBV5-1|NA|TRBJ1-1
TGCGCCAGCAGCTTCATTGTCACGGAGAACACTGAAGCTTTCTTT
CASSFIVTENTEAFF
>TRBD1|TRBV5-1|NA|TRBJ2-3
TGCGCCAGCAGCTTACAGGGGGCGACGACAGATACGCAGTATTTT
CASSLQGATTDTQYF
>NA|TRBV28|few|TRBJ2-2
TGTGCCAGCAGCCTGGGACAATTAGACACCGGGGAGCTGTTTTTT
CASSLGQLDTGELFF
>NA|TRBV7-9|few|TRBJ2-1
TGTGCCAGCAGCCCCTTCGAGGGAAGCTCCTACAATGAGCAGTTCTTC
CASSPFEGSSYNEQFF
>NA|TRBV6-5|NA|TRBJ1-4
TGTGCCAGCAGTTACTCGCCCACAGCCTACGAAAAACTGTTTTTT
CASSYSPTAYEKLFF
>TRBD2|TRBV18|NA|TRBJ2-5
TGTGCCAGCTCCGGGACTAGCGGGGTAGGAGAGACCCAGTACTTC
CASSGTSGVGETQYF
>NA|TRBV23-1|NA|TRBJ1-5
TGCGCCAGCAGCCAGGGAGAGTATCAGCCCCAGCATTTT
CASSQGEYQPQHF
>NA|TRBV7-3|NA|TRBJ2-1
TGTGCCAGCAGCTTAAGTTTGGGTGAGCAGTTCTTC
CASSLSLGEQFF
>NA|TRBV6-2/TRBV6-3|NA|TRBJ1-5
TGTGCCAGCAGTTACTCGACAGCCGGGGGGCCCCAGCATTTT
CASSYSTAGGPQHF
>NA|TRBV29-1|NA|TRBJ1-1
TGCAGCGTCCCGGGACAAATCACTGAAGCTTTCTTT
CSVPGQITEAFF
>NA|TRBV9|many|TRBJ1-6
TGTGCCAGCAGCTCAGGGGACTCCTATAATTCACCCCTCCACTTT
CASSSGDSYNSPLHF
>NA|TRBV5-1|many|TRBJ1-6
TGCGCCAGCAGCTTGGCTACAGATTATAATTCACCCCTCCACTTT
CASSLATDYNSPLHF
>TRBD2|TRBV7-3|NA|TRBJ2-2
TGTGCCAGCAGCCCTCGACTAGCGGGGGGCGTTTTGAACACCGGGGAGCTGTTTTTT
CASSPRLAGGVLNTGELFF
>NA|TRBV4-3|few|TRBJ2-1
TGCGCCAGCAGCCAAGATGGGGTTGTTGGGGGGTGGTACAATGAGCAGTTCTTC
CASSQDGVVGGWYNEQFF
>NA|TRBV12-3/TRBV12-4|few|TRBJ2-6
TGTGCCAGCAGTTTTGGACGGACAGTCGCCGGTGGGGCCAACGTCCTGACTTTC
CASSFGRTVAGGANVLTF
>NA|TRBV18|NA|TRBJ2-3
TGTGCCAGCTCACCACCGTCCCGGGGGAGCACAGATACGCAGTATTTT
CASSPPSRGSTDTQYF
>NA|TRBV5-6|few|TRBJ1-2
TGTGCCAGCAGCTTGATGCGCATACGGTTTAACTATGGCTACACCTTC
CASSLMRIRFNYGYTF